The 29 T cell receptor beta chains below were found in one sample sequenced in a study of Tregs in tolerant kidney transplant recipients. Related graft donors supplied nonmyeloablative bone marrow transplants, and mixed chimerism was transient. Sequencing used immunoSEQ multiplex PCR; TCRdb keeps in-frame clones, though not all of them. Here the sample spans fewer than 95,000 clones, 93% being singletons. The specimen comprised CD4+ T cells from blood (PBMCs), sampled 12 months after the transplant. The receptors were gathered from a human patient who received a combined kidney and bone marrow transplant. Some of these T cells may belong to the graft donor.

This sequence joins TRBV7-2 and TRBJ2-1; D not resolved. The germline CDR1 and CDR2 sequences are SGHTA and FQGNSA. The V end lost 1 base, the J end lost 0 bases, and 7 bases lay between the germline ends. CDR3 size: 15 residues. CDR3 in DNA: TGTGCCAGCAGCTTAGGCCTAAGCTCCTACAATGAGCAGTTCTTC. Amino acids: CASSLGLSSYNEQFF. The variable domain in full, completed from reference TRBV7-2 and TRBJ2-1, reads GAGVSQSPSNKVTEKGKDVELRCDPISGHTALYWYRQSLGQGLEFLIYFQGNSAPDKSGLPSDRFSAERTGGSVSTLTIQRTQQEDSAVYLCASSLGLSSYNEQFFGPGTRLTVL.

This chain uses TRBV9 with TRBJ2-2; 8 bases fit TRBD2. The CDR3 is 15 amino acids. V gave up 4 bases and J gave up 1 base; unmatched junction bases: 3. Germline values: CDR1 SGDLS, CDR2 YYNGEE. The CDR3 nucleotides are TGTGCCAGCAGCTTCAGCGGGGGGAACACCGGGGAGCTGTTTTTT. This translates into CASSFSGGNTGELFF.

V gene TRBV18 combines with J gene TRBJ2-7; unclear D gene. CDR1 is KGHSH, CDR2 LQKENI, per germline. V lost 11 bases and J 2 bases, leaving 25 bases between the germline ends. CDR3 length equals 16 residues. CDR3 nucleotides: TGTGCCGGTGACACCTGTTTGGAAGGCACAACCTACGAGCAGTACTTC. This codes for CAGDTCLEGTTYEQYF.

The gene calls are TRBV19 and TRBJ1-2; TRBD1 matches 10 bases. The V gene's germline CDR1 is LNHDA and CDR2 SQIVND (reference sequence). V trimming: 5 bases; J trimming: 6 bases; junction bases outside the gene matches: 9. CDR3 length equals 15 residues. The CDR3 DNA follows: TGTGCCAGTAGTCTGCTCCCGGGACAGGGGAATGGCTACACCTTC. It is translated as CASSLLPGQGNGYTF.

CDR3 region: CASSALPTSGGSSYNEQFF. The CDR3 DNA reads TGTGCCAGCAGCGCATTGCCGACTAGCGGGGGCAGCTCCTACAATGAGCAGTTCTTC. The gene calls are TRBV7-3 and TRBJ2-1, with 12 bases identical to TRBD2. The germline gives CDR1 SGHTA, CDR2 FQGTGA. CDR3 length: 19 amino acids. J lost 0 bases, V lost 5 bases, and 11 bases had no gene match.

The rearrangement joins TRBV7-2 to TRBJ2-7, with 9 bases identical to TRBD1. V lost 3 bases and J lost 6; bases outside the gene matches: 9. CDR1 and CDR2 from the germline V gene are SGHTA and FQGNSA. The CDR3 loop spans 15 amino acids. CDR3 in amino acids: CASSFYRGLRVEQYF. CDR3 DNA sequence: TGTGCCAGCAGCTTTTACAGGGGGCTTCGTGTCGAGCAGTACTTC.

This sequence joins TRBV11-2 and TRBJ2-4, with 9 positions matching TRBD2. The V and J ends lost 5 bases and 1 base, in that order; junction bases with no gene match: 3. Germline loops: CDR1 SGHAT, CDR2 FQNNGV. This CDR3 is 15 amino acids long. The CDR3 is CASSTGLAAKNIQYF. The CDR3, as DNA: TGTGCCAGCAGCACAGGACTAGCGGCCAAAAACATTCAGTACTTC.

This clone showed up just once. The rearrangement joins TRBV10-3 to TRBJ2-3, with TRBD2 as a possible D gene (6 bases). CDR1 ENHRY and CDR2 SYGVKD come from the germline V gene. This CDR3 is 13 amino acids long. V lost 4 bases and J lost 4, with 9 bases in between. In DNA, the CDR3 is TGTGCCATCAGTGTGGGAGGCTCAGATACGCAGTATTTT. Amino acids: CAISVGGSDTQYF.

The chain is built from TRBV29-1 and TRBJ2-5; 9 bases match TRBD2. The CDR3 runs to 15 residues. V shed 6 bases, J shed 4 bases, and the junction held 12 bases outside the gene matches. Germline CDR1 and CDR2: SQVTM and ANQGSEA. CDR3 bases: TGCAGCGTGGGGGGGGCTAGCGGGAAAGGAGAGACCCAGTACTTC. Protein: CSVGGASGKGETQYF.

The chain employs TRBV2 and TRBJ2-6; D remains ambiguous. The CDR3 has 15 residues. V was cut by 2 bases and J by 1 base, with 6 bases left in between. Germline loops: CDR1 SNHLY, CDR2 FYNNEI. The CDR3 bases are TGTGCCAGCAGTGAAAAGCGTTCTGGGGCCAACGTCCTGACTTTC. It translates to CASSEKRSGANVLTF.

The chain's CDR3 is CASSLALALTNTGELFF. The CDR3 bases are TGTGCCAGCAGCTTGGCACTAGCCCTAACGAACACCGGGGAGCTGTTTTTT. This chain uses TRBV5-4 with TRBJ2-2, with a weak D call TRBD2 (6 bases). Germline CDR1 is SGHNT and CDR2 is YYREEE (reference sequence). CDR3 length equals 17 residues. The V end was cut by 0 bases, the J end by 0 bases, with 12 bases between.

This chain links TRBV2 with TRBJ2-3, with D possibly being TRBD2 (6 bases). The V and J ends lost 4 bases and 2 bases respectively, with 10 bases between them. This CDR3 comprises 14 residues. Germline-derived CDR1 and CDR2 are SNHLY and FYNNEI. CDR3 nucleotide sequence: TGTGCCAGCAGTGGGAGGGATTACACAGATACGCAGTATTTT. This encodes CASSGRDYTDTQYF.

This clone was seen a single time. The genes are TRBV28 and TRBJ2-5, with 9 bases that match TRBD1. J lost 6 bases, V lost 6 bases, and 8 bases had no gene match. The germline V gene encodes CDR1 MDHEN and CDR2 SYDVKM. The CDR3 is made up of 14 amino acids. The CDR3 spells CASRGTGSRQTQYF. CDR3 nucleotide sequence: TGTGCCAGCAGAGGGACAGGGTCGAGGCAGACCCAGTACTTC.

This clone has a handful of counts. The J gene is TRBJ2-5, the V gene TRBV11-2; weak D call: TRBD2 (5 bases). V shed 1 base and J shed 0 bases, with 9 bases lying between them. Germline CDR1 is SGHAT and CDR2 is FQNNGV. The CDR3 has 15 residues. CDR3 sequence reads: CASSLVGADQETQYF. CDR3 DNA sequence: TGTGCCAGCAGCTTAGTGGGAGCGGACCAAGAGACCCAGTACTTC.

The CDR3 nucleotides read TGTGCCAGCAGCCACCCCGGGAGTAGAAACACCATATATTTT. This codes for CASSHPGSRNTIYF. V usage is TRBV4-2 and J usage is TRBJ1-3; D not certain. The CDR3 contains 14 residues. Trimming cost V 3 bases and J 5 bases, with 11 bases left between them. Germline V CDR1 and CDR2: LGHNA, YNFKEQ.

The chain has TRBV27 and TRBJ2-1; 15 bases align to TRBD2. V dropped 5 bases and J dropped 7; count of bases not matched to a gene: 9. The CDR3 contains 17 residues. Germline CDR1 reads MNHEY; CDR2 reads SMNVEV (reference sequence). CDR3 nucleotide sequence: TGTGCCAGCAGTCCATCTGGGACTAGCGGGAGGCGAAATGAGCAGTTCTTC. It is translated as CASSPSGTSGRRNEQFF.

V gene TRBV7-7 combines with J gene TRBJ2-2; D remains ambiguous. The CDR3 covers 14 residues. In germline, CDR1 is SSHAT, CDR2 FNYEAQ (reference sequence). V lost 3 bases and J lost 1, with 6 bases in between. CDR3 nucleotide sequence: TGTGCCAGCAGCTTCGTCGGGAACACCGGGGAGCTGTTTTTT. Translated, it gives CASSFVGNTGELFF.

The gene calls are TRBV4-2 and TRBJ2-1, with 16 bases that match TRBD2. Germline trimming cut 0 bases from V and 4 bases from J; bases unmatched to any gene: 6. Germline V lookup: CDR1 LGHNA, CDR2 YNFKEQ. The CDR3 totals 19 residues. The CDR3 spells CASSQDQGTSGRGYNEQFF. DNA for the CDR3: TGTGCCAGCAGCCAAGATCAGGGGACTAGCGGGAGGGGTTACAATGAGCAGTTCTTC.

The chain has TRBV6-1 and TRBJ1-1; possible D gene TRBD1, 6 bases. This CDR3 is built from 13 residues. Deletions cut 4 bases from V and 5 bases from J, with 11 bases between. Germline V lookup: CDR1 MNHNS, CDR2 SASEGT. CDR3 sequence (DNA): TGTGCCAGCAGTGCACAGGGTTGGACTGAAGCTTTCTTT. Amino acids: CASSAQGWTEAFF.

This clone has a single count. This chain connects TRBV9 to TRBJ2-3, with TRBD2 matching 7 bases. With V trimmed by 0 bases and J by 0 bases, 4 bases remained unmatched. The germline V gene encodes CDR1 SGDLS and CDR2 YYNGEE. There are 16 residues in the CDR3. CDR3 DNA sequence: TGTGCCAGCAGCGTAGATATAGCGGGCAGCACAGATACGCAGTATTTT. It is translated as CASSVDIAGSTDTQYF. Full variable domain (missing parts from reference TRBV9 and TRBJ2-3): DSGVTQTPKHLITATGQRVTLRCSPRSGDLSVYWYQQSLDQGLQFLIQYYNGEERAKGNILERFSAQQFPDLHSELNLSSLELGDSALYFCASSVDIAGSTDTQYFGPGTRLTVL.

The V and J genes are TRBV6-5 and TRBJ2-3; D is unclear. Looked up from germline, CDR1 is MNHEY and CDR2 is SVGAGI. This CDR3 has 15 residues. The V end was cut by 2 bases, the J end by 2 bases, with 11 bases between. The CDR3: CASSYVGGYTDTQYF. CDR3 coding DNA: TGTGCCAGCAGTTACGTCGGCGGCTACACAGATACGCAGTATTTT.

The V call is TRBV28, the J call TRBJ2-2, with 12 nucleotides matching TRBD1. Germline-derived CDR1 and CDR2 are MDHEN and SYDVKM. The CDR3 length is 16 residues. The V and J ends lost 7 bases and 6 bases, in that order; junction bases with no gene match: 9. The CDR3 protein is CASNPGGTGGAGELFF. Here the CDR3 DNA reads TGTGCCAGCAACCCGGGGGGGACAGGGGGCGCCGGGGAGCTGTTTTTT.

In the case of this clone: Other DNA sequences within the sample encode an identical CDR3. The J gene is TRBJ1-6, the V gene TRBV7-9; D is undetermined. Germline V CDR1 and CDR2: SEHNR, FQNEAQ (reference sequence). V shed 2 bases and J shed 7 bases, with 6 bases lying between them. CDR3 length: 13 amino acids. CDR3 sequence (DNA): TGTGCCAGCAGCTTAACAGAAAATTCACCCCTCCACTTT. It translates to CASSLTENSPLHF. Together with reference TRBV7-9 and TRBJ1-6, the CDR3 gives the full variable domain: DTGVSQNPRHKITKRGQNVTFRCDPISEHNRLYWYRQTLGQGPEFLTYFQNEAQLEKSRLLSDRFSAERPKGSFSTLEIQRTEQGDSAMYLCASSLTENSPLHFGNGTRLTVT.

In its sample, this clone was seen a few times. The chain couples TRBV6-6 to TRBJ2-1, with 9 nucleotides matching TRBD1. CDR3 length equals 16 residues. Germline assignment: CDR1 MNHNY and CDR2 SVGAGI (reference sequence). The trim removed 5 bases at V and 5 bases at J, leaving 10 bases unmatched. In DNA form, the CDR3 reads TGTGCCAGCAGTCCTCCCGGGACAGGGAAGGACAATGAGCAGTTCTTC. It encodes CASSPPGTGKDNEQFF.

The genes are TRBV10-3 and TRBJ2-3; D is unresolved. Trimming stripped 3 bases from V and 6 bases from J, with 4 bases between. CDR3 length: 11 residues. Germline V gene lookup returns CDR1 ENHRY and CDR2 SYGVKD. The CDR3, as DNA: TGTGCCATCAGTGACGGGGATACGCAGTATTTT. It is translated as CAISDGDTQYF.

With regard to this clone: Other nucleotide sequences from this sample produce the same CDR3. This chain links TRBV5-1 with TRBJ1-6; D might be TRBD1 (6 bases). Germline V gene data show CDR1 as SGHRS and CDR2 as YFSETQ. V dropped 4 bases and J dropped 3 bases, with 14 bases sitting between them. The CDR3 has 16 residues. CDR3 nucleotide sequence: TGCGCCAGCAGCCTGGACGAGGGGGTCTATAATTCACCCCTCCACTTT. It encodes CASSLDEGVYNSPLHF. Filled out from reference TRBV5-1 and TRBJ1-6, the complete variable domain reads KAGVTQTPRYLIKTRGQQVTLSCSPISGHRSVSWYQQTPGQGLQFLFEYFSETQRNKGNFPGRFSGRQFSNSRSEMNVSTLELGDSALYLCASSLDEGVYNSPLHFGNGTRLTVT.

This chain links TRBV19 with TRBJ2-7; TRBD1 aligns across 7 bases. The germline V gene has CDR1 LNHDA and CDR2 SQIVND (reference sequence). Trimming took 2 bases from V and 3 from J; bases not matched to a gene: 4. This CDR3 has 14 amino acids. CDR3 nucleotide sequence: TGTGCCAGTAGTATATTAGGGGGCCGCTACGAGCAGTACTTC. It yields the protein CASSILGGRYEQYF.

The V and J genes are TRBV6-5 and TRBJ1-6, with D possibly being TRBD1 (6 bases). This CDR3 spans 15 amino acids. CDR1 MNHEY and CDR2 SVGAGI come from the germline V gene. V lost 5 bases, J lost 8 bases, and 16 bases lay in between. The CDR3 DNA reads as TGTGCCAGCAGTGTAACCGGGACAAGGGATTCACCCCTCCACTTT. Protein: CASSVTGTRDSPLHF.

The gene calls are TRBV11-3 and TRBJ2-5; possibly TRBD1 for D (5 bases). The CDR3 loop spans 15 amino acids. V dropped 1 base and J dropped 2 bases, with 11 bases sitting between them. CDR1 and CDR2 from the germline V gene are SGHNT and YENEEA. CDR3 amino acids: CASSLAGRQQETQYF. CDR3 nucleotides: TGTGCCAGCAGCTTAGCGGGCAGACAGCAAGAGACCCAGTACTTC.